This TCR beta chain was recovered during a study of blood T cell repertoires in COVID-19. Study-level background: Material from acute and convalescent COVID-19 was sourced from the United States, Italy and Spain. The analysed material was cDNA or gDNA that came from T cells, B-cell-depleted T cells, or PBMCs.

Trimming cost V 0 bases and J 8 bases; bases outside gene matches: 13. The CDR3 consists of 17 residues. CDR1 and CDR2 (germline): PRHDT, FYEKMQ (reference sequence). In the original workflow: Amplification of reference gene primers was used by the study to estimate nucleated cell counts. This table comes from immunoSEQ multiplex PCR, and its TCRdb copy is limited to in-frame clones, with some not included. V and J calls and clone size are copied from that table; D and trimming were computed from the DNA. The sample has roughly 220,000 clones, roughly 80% seen once; the top ten hold 3%. Sequencing was carried out using peripheral blood. This chain connects TRBV13 to TRBJ2-4; TRBD2 aligns across 7 bases. The TCR was taken from a woman aged 30 to 39 who had recovered from COVID-19. Here the CDR3 DNA reads TGTGCCAGCAGCTTAGGGGCGGGGGAAGGGAGTAACTACATTCAGTACTTC. It is translated as CASSLGAGEGSNYIQYF.